These 21 T cell receptor beta chains were all obtained from the same sample, sequenced in a study of control samples from healthy donors and cancer patients. Sequencing was performed with immunoSEQ multiplex PCR; in TCRdb, only in-frame clones are kept and a portion is missing. This sample has approximately 150,000 clones, with over 85% found just once. Sample: blood. These TCRs come from a man aged 18 to 30 in good health.

Only a few counts were recorded for this clone. The gene calls are TRBV6-5 and TRBJ1-2; possible D gene TRBD1, 5 bases. The length of the CDR3 is 15 residues. The V gene lost 7 bases and the J gene lost 3 bases, with 18 bases spanning the gap. Germline CDR1 and CDR2: MNHEY and SVGAGI. Here the CDR3 reads CASNPSLTAYYGYTF. CDR3 DNA: TGTGCCAGCAACCCCTCCCTGACAGCATACTATGGCTACACCTTC.

The genes are TRBV3-1 (or the pseudogene TRBV3-2) and TRBJ2-5; 11 bases map to TRBD2. Germline CDR1 LGHDT, CDR2 YNNKEL (reference sequence). The CDR3 loop spans 17 amino acids. The V gene end was trimmed by 3 bases and the J gene end by 0 bases; junction bases not matched to a gene: 6. CDR3 in amino acids: CASSHRLAGRYQETQYF. The CDR3 nucleotides are TGTGCCAGCAGCCACCGACTAGCGGGGAGGTACCAAGAGACCCAGTACTTC.

The chain couples TRBV11-3 to TRBJ1-1, with D perhaps matching TRBD1 (6 bases). Trimming shortened V by 5 bases and J by 10 bases, and 14 bases separated the two germline ends. CDR1 and CDR2 from the germline V gene are SGHNT and YENEEA. This CDR3 spans 12 amino acids. The CDR3 region is CASSIEGGGAFF. Here the CDR3 DNA reads TGTGCCAGCAGCATCGAGGGGGGAGGAGCTTTCTTT. Full variable domain (missing parts from reference TRBV11-3 and TRBJ1-1): EAGVVQSPRYKIIEKKQPVAFWCNPISGHNTLYWYLQNLGQGPELLIRYENEEAVDDSQLPKDRFSAERLKGVDSTLKIQPAELGDSAVYLCASSIEGGGAFFGQGTRLTVV.

The gene calls are TRBV29-1 and TRBJ1-1; possible D gene TRBD1, 6 bases. This CDR3 contains 13 residues. Per germline, CDR1 SQVTM and CDR2 ANQGSEA. Trimming removed 6 bases at V and 0 bases at J, with 11 bases between. Here the CDR3 reads CSVEDSLNTEAFF. In DNA, the CDR3 is TGCAGCGTCGAGGACAGTTTGAACACTGAAGCTTTCTTT.

The J gene is TRBJ2-3, the V gene TRBV5-1; the D is unclear. V was cut by 4 bases and J by 4 bases, with 13 bases left in between. In germline, CDR1 is SGHRS, CDR2 YFSETQ. The CDR3 consists of 14 residues. The DNA for the CDR3 is TGCGCCAGCAGCCAGGCCCCCGTTCCAGATACGCAGTATTTT. It is translated as CASSQAPVPDTQYF.

The rearrangement links TRBV6-2 or TRBV6-3 to TRBJ1-1; D might be TRBD1 (6 bases). The length of the CDR3 is 12 residues. The V end was cut by 4 bases, the J end by 9 bases, with 12 bases between. Germline lookup yields CDR1 MNHEY and CDR2 SVGEGT. CDR3 sequence reads: CASSSTGTKAFF. The CDR3 bases are TGTGCCAGCAGTTCCACAGGGACTAAAGCTTTCTTT.

The V call is TRBV19, the J call TRBJ2-3; D is uncertain. In germline, CDR1 is LNHDA, CDR2 SQIVND (reference sequence). CDR3 length: 14 amino acids. Between the trimmed V and J ends, which lost 3 bases and 1 base, there was a span of 8 bases. In nucleotides, the CDR3 is TGTGCCAGTAGTATGGGCCCTGGCACAGATACGCAGTATTTT. It specifies CASSMGPGTDTQYF. Variable domain in full (rest from reference TRBV19 and TRBJ2-3): DGGITQSPKYLFRKEGQNVTLSCEQNLNHDAMYWYRQDPGQGLRLIYYSQIVNDFQKGDIAEGYSVSREKKESFPLTVTSAQKNPTAFYLCASSMGPGTDTQYFGPGTRLTVL.

V and J are TRBV29-1 and TRBJ2-3; no firm D call. V lost 7 bases, J lost 7 bases, and 12 bases lay in between. Germline values: CDR1 SQVTM, CDR2 ANQGSEA. CDR3 length: 11 amino acids. The CDR3 DNA reads TGCAGCGGGGATTATTTTAATACGCAGTATTTT. Protein sequence: CSGDYFNTQYF.

The V call is TRBV30, the J call TRBJ2-6; TRBD1 agrees at 7 bases. From germline, CDR1 is GTSNPN and CDR2 SVGIG (reference sequence). J was trimmed by 1 base and V by 0 bases; bases with no gene match: 9. The CDR3 is 18 amino acids. CDR3 sequence reads: CAWSVTRGSVSGANVLTF. DNA of the CDR3: TGTGCCTGGAGTGTAACCAGGGGGTCTGTATCTGGGGCCAACGTCCTGACTTTC.

This chain joins TRBV30 and TRBJ2-1; D call uncertain. CDR1 and CDR2 (germline): GTSNPN, SVGIG (reference sequence). The length of the CDR3 is 11 residues. V was pared by 5 bases and J by 4 bases, with 6 bases between. In DNA form, the CDR3 reads TGTGCCTGGGAGGTTTACAATGAGCAGTTCTTC. Translated: CAWEVYNEQFF.

J is TRBJ2-5 and V is TRBV10-3, with 7 nucleotides matching TRBD2. Germline CDR1 reads ENHRY; CDR2 reads SYGVKD. This CDR3 region has 15 residues. Unmatched junction bases numbered 8, after V lost 3 bases and J lost 4 bases. The CDR3 bases are TGTGCCATCAGTGAAGGCGGGACGGGAGGAGAGACCCAGTACTTC. Its protein is CAISEGGTGGETQYF.

This sequence joins TRBV14 and TRBJ2-3; D is perhaps TRBD2 (6 bases). CDR1 SGHDN and CDR2 FVKESK come from the germline V gene. The CDR3 extends over 15 amino acids. The germline V and J ends were trimmed by 0 bases and 6 bases, with 13 bases remaining between them. CDR3 coding DNA: TGTGCCAGCAGCCAAGATCGGAGGGGATGGGATACGCAGTATTTT. Translated: CASSQDRRGWDTQYF.

This chain joins TRBV24-1 and TRBJ2-3; no firm D call. There are 12 residues in the CDR3. Germline loops: CDR1 KGHDR, CDR2 SFDVKD. The V end lost 7 bases, the J end lost 6 bases, and 10 bases lay between the germline ends. This CDR3 is CATSFKPDTQYF. In DNA, the CDR3 is TGTGCCACCAGCTTTAAGCCCGATACGCAGTATTTT.

In this sample, this clone turned up once. This chain links TRBV27 with TRBJ1-1, with unresolved D. This CDR3 region has 15 residues. The germline V gene has CDR1 MNHEY and CDR2 SMNVEV (reference sequence). Trimming removed 3 bases from V and 1 base from J, with 12 bases in between. This chain's CDR3 is CASSFAGRWNTEAFF. The CDR3 DNA follows: TGTGCCAGCAGTTTCGCGGGTCGGTGGAACACTGAAGCTTTCTTT.

The rearrangement links TRBV7-8 to TRBJ2-7, with D possibly TRBD2 on 5 matching bases. Trimming stripped 3 bases from V and 2 bases from J, with 14 bases between. The CDR3 runs 15 residues. Germline-derived CDR1 and CDR2 are SGHVS and FQNEAQ. CDR3 in DNA: TGTGCCAGCAGCTTCGCGAGGGTGGGGACCTACGAGCAGTACTTC. Protein product: CASSFARVGTYEQYF.

The CDR3 DNA is TGTGCCAGCAGCGTAGATGGCGCAAGACTCACTGAAGCTTTCTTT. It codes for CASSVDGARLTEAFF. The chain uses TRBV9 and TRBJ1-1; no clear D gene. The V gene lost 0 bases and the J gene lost 4 bases, with 13 bases spanning the gap. CDR1 is SGDLS, CDR2 YYNGEE, per germline. There are 15 residues in the CDR3.

CDR3 in amino acids: CASSLETGGNSPLHF. The CDR3 nucleotides are TGTGCCAGCAGCTTGGAGACAGGGGGCAATTCACCCCTCCACTTT. The rearrangement links TRBV5-4 to TRBJ1-6; 10 nucleotides agree with TRBD1. The germline V gene has CDR1 SGHNT and CDR2 YYREEE (reference sequence). V lost 0 bases to trimming and J lost 7 bases; unmatched junction nucleotides: 1. The CDR3 runs to 15 residues.

The chain links TRBV7-9 to TRBJ2-2; D is possibly TRBD2 (7 bases). The V and J ends lost 1 base and 4 bases respectively, with 19 bases between them. CDR3 length: 18 residues. Germline V gene sequence: CDR1 SEHNR, CDR2 FQNEAQ (reference sequence). The CDR3 nucleotides read TGTGCCAGCAGCTTAGACCCCCGGCGGGGGCGGCGCACCGGGGAGCTGTTTTTT. It is translated as CASSLDPRRGRRTGELFF.

V gene TRBV12-3 or TRBV12-4 combines with J gene TRBJ2-5; D is unresolved. V lost 6 bases and J lost 2, with 7 bases in between. This CDR3 is built from 12 residues. The CDR3: CASSSLQETQYF. The DNA of the CDR3 is TGTGCCAGCAGCTCACTACAAGAGACCCAGTACTTC.

The chain joins TRBV28 to TRBJ1-2; D remains unclear. Per germline, CDR1 MDHEN and CDR2 SYDVKM. V lost 1 base to trimming and J lost 1 base, with 13 bases between them. This CDR3 has 16 residues. The CDR3 DNA follows: TGTGCCAGCAGTTTATTAGGGCAGACTTTTAACTATGGCTACACCTTC. This sequence encodes CASSLLGQTFNYGYTF.

The chain links TRBV7-9 to TRBJ2-3; 7 nucleotides line up with TRBD1. This CDR3 contains 15 residues. The V segment lost 4 bases and the J segment 0 bases; nucleotides outside the gene matches: 4. Germline CDR1 and CDR2: SEHNR and FQNEAQ (reference sequence). For the CDR3, the DNA is TGTGCCAGCAGCTCCGGACAGGTTAGCACAGATACGCAGTATTTT. Protein sequence: CASSSGQVSTDTQYF.